This entry is about one TCR beta chain. Antigen: not known. The germline gives CDR1 MNHNS, CDR2 SASEGT. The V end was cut by 3 bases, the J end by 0 bases, with 8 bases between. The CDR3 is 14 residues long. The data are from a study of T cell responses to AZD1222 COVID-19 vaccine. Assay: immunoSEQ multiplex PCR; the TCRdb copy retains only in-frame clones and omits some. The data contain 72,000 or so clones, 85% of them seen just once; the ten biggest clones take up roughly 22%. General observations from the study: The donor cohort was predominantly white British with a female majority, and clonal diversity may have been underestimated. AZD1222 recipients seropositive at baseline numbered only five to seven. Reportedly, nearly half the spike-specific TCRs target unmutated variant regions.

The chain recombines TRBV6-1 with TRBJ1-1; D ambiguous. The TCR sequence derives from an adult in good health. Sequenced material: peripheral blood, taken on day 0 of AZD1222 vaccination. CDR3 sequence reads: CASSEATVNTEAFF. The CDR3 DNA reads as TGTGCCAGCAGTGAGGCAACAGTGAACACTGAAGCTTTCTTT.